This T cell receptor beta chain was identified in a study of siplizumab effects on memory and regulatory T cells. Turning to this clone: Its antigen is not identified.

The protocol was immunoSEQ multiplex PCR, while the TCRdb copy is restricted to in-frame clones and leaves out a portion. The sample lists more than 95,000 clones, approximately 93% seen once, with about 0.62% in the top ten. Study results and caveats: Reactions containing siplizumab showed mappable alloreactive CD4+ clones averaging roughly 67% Treg-derived, versus under 30% in controls. Significantly reduced by siplizumab was the cumulative frequency of alloreactive sequences, namely those traceable to unstimulated CD4+ memory cells. It was not possible to assign a naive or memory phenotype to roughly 80-95% of proliferating CD4+ or CD8+ clones. The authors did not confirm suppressive function in proliferating Tregs from siplizumab cultures.

V dropped 0 bases and J dropped 0 bases, with 12 bases sitting between them. Germline V CDR1 and CDR2: SGHDT, YYEEEE. The CDR3 length is 16 residues. What was sequenced was Tregs sorted from blood. The sequence came from a human donor in good health. The chain has TRBV5-6 and TRBJ1-2, with no clear D. In nucleotides, the CDR3 is TGTGCCAGCAGCTTGGCCGGAGGGAGTCCTAACTATGGCTACACCTTC. Its protein product is CASSLAGGSPNYGYTF. The variable domain in full, with the rest retrieved from reference TRBV5-6 and TRBJ1-2, is DAGVTQSPTHLIKTRGQQVTLRCSPKSGHDTVSWYQQALGQGPQFIFQYYEEEERQRGNFPDRFSGHQFPNYSSELNVNALLLGDSALYLCASSLAGGSPNYGYTFGSGTRLTVV.